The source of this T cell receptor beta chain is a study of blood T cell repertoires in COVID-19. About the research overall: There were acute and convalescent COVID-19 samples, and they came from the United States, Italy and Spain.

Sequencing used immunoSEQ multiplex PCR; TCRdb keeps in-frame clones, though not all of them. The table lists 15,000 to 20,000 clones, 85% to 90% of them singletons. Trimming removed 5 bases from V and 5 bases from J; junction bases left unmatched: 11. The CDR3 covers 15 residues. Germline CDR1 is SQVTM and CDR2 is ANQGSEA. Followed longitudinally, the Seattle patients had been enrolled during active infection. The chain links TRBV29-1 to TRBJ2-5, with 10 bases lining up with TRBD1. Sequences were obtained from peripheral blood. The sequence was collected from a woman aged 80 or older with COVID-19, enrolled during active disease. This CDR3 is CSVKTGTGAGETQYF. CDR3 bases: TGCAGCGTTAAAACCGGGACAGGGGCCGGGGAGACCCAGTACTTC.